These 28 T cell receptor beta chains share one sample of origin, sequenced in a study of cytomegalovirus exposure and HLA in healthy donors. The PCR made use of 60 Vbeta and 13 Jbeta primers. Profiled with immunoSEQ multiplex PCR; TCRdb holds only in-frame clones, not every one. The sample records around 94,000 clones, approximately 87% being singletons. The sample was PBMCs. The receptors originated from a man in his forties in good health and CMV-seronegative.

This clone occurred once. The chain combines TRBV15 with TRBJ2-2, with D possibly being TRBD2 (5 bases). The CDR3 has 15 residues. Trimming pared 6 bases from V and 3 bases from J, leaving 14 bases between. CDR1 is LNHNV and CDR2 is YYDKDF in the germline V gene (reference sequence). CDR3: CATSPSGLYTGELFF. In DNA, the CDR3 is TGTGCCACCAGTCCGTCCGGACTGTACACCGGGGAGCTGTTTTTT. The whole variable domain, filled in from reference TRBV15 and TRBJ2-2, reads DAMVIQNPRYQVTQFGKPVTLSCSQTLNHNVMYWYQQKSSQAPKLLFHYYDKDFNNEADTPDNFQSRRPNTSFCFLDIRSPGLGDTAMYLCATSPSGLYTGELFFGEGSRLTVL.

The CDR3 sequence: CASSPIIKLAGADEQFF. CDR3 coding DNA: TGCGCCAGCAGCCCGATAATTAAACTTGCGGGGGCCGATGAGCAGTTCTTC. This chain links TRBV4-3 with TRBJ2-1; D possibly corresponds to TRBD2 (7 bases). With 4 bases removed from V and 8 bases from J, the gap between germline ends came to 24 bases. This CDR3 has 17 residues. Germline V lookup: CDR1 LGHNA, CDR2 YSLEER.

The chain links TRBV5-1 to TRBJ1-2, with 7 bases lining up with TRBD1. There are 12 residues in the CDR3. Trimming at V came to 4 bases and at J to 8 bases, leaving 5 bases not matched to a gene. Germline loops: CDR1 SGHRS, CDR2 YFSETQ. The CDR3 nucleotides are TGCGCCAGCAGCGTCAACAGGGGAGGCTACACCTTC. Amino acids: CASSVNRGGYTF.

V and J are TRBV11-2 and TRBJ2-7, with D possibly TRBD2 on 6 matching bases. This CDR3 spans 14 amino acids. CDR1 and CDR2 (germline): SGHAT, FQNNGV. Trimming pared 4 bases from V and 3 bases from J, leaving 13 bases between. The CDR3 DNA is TGTGCCAGCAGCTCCTGGAGGGGAGGCTACGAGCAGTACTTC. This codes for CASSSWRGGYEQYF.

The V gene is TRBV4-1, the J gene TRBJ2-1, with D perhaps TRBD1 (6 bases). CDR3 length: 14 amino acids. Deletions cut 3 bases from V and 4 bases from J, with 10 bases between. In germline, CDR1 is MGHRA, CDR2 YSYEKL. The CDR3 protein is CASSHQDRYNEQFF. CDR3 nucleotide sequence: TGCGCCAGCAGCCACCAGGACAGATACAATGAGCAGTTCTTC.

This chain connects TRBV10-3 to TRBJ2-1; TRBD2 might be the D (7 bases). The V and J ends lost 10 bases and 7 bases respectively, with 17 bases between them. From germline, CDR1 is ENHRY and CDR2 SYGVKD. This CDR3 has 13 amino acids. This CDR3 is CATDRGAGNEQFF. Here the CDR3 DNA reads TGTGCCACCGACCGGGGGGCCGGGAATGAGCAGTTCTTC.

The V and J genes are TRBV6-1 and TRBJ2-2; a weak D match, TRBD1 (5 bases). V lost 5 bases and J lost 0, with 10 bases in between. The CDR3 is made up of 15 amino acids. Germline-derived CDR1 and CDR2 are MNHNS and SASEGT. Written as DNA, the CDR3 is TGTGCCAGCAGTAGGGGCCCCTCGAACACCGGGGAGCTGTTTTTT. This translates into CASSRGPSNTGELFF.

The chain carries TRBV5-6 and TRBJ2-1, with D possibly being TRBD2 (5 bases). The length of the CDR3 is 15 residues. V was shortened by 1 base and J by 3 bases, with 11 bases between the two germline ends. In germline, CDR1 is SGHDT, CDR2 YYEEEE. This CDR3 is CASSLSGSNYNEQFF. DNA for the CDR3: TGTGCCAGCAGCTTGAGCGGCAGCAACTACAATGAGCAGTTCTTC.

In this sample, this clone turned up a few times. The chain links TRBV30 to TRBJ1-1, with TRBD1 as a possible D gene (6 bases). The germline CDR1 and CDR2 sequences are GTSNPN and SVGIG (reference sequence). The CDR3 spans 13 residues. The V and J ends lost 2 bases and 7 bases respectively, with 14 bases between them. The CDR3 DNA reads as TGTGCCTGGAGTTTGCAGGGGTGGGATGAAGCTTTCTTT. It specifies CAWSLQGWDEAFF.

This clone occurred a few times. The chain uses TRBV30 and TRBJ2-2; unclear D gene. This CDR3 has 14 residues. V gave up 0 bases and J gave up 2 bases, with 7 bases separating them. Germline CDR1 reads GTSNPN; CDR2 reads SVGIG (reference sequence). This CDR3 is CAWSVGSNTGELFF. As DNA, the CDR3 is TGTGCCTGGAGTGTTGGCAGTAACACCGGGGAGCTGTTTTTT. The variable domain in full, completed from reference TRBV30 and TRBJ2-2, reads SQTIHQWPATLVQPVGSPLSLECTVEGTSNPNLYWYRQAAGRGLQLLFYSVGIGQISSEVPQNLSASRPQDRQFILSSKKLLLSDSGFYLCAWSVGSNTGELFFGEGSRLTVL.

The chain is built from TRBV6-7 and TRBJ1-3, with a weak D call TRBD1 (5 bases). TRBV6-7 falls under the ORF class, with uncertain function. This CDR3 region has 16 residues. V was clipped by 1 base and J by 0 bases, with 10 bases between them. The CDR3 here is CASSYLTAGSGNTIYF. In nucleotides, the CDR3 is TGTGCCAGCAGTTACTTGACAGCCGGCTCTGGAAACACCATATATTTT.

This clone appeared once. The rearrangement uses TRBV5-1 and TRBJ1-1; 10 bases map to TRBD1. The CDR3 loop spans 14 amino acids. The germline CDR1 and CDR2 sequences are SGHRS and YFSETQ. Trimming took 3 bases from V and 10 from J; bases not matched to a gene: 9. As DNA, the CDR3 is TGCGCCAGCAGCTATAATGACAGGGGGCTTAGAGCTTTCTTT. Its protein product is CASSYNDRGLRAFF.

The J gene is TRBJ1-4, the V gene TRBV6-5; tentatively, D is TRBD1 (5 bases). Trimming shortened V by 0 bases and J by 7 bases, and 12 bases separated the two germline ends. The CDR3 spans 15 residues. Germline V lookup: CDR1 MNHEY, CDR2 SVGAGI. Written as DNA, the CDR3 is TGTGCCAGCAGTTACTCGGGCAGTACAGGTGAAAAACTGTTTTTT. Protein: CASSYSGSTGEKLFF.

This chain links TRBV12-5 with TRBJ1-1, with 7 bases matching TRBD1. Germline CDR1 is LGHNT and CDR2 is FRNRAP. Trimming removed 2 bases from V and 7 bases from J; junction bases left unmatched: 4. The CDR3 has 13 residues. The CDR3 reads CASGLPWDSEAFF. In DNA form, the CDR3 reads TGTGCTAGTGGTTTGCCCTGGGACAGTGAAGCTTTCTTT. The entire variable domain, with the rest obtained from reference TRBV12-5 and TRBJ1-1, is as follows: DARVTQTPRHKVTEMGQEVTMRCQPILGHNTVFWYRQTMMQGLELLAYFRNRAPLDDSGMPKDRFSAEMPDATLATLKIQPSEPRDSAVYFCASGLPWDSEAFFGQGTRLTVV.

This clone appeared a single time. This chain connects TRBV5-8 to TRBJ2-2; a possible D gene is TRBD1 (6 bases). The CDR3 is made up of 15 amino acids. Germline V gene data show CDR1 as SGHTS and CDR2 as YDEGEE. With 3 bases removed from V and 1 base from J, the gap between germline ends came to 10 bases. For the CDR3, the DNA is TGTGCCAGCAGCTCCGGGACACTGAACACCGGGGAGCTGTTTTTT. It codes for CASSSGTLNTGELFF.

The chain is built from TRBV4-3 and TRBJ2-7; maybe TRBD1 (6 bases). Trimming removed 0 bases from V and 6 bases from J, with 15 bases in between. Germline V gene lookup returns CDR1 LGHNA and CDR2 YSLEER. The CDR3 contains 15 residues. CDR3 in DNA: TGCGCCAGCAGCCAAGAGCGGCAGGGGTTCATCGAGCAGTACTTC. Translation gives CASSQERQGFIEQYF.

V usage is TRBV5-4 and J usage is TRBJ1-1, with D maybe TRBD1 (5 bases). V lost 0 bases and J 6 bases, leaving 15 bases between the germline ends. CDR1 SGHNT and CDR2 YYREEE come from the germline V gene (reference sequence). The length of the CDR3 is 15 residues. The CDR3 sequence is CASSLEFGDWAEAFF. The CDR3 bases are TGTGCCAGCAGCTTGGAGTTCGGGGACTGGGCTGAAGCTTTCTTT.

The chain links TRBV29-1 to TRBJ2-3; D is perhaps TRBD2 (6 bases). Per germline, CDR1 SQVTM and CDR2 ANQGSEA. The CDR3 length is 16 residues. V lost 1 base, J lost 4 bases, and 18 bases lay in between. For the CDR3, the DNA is TGCAGCGTTGAAGGGTGGGAGGTGGCGGACCCAGATACGCAGTATTTT. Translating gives CSVEGWEVADPDTQYF.

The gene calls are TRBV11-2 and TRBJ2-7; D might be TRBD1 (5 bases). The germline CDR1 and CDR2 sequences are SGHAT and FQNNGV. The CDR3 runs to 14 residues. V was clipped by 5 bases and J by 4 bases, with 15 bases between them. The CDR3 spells CASSPGNAGYEQYF. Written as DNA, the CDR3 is TGTGCCAGCAGCCCAGGGAACGCAGGGTACGAGCAGTACTTC.

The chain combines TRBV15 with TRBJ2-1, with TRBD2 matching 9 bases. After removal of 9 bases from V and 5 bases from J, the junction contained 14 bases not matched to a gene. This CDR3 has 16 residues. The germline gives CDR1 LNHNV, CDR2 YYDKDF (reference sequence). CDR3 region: CATPGGGGGDHNEQFF. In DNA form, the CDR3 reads TGTGCCACGCCTGGCGGGGGGGGCGGGGATCACAATGAGCAGTTCTTC.

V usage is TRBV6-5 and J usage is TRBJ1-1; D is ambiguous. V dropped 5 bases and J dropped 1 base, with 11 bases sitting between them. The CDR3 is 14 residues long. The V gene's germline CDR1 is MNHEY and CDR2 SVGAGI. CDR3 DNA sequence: TGTGCCAGCAGTACCCGCCGGGGGAACACTGAAGCTTTCTTT. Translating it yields CASSTRRGNTEAFF.

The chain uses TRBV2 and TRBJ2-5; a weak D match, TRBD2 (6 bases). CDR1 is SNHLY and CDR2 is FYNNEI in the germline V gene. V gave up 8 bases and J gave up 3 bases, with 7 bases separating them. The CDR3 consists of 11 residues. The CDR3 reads CASQREETQYF. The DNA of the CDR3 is TGTGCCAGCCAGCGGGAAGAGACCCAGTACTTC.

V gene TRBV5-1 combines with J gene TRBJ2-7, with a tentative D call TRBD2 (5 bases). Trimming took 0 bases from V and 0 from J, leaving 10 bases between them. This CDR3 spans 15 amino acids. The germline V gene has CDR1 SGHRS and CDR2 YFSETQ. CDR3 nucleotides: TGCGCCAGCAGCTTGGGGGAGTCAACCTCCTACGAGCAGTACTTC. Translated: CASSLGESTSYEQYF.

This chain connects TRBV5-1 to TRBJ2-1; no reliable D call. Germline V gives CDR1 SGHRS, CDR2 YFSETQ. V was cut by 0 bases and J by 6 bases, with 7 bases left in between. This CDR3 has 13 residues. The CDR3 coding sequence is TGCGCCAGCAGCTTGGATCTCCCCAATGAGCAGTTCTTC. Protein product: CASSLDLPNEQFF.

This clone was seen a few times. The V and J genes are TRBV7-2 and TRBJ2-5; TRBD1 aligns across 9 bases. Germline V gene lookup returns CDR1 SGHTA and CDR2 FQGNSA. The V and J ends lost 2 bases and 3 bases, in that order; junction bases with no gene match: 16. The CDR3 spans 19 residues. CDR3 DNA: TGTGCCAGCAGCTTATATCTCCCCAGCGCGGGACAGGGTAAAGAGACCCAGTACTTC. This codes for CASSLYLPSAGQGKETQYF.

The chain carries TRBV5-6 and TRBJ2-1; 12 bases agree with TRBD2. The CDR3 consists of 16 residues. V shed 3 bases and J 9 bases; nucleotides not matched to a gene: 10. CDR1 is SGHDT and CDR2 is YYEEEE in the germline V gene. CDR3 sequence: CASSSIRLAGGSEQFF. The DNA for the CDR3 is TGTGCCAGCAGCTCTATTCGGCTAGCGGGGGGGTCTGAGCAGTTCTTC.

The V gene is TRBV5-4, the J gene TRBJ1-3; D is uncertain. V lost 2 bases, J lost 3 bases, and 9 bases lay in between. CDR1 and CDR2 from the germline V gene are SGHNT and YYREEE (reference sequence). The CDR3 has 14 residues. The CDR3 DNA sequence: TGTGCCAGCAGCTTATTTGGGCTTGGAAACACCATATATTTT. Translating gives CASSLFGLGNTIYF.

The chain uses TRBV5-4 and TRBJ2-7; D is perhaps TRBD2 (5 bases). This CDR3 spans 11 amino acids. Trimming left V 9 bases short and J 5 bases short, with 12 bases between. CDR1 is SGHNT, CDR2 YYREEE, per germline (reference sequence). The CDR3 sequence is CAMAVRDEQYF. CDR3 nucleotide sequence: TGTGCCATGGCGGTGAGGGACGAGCAGTACTTC.